This T cell receptor (beta chain) comes out of a study of memory B cells and T cells in multiple sclerosis listed by TCRdb under 2018. Background for the entire study: The study compared the TCR beta repertoires of autoproliferating peripheral T cells with those of brain lesion-infiltrating T cells in multiple sclerosis patients. Two multiple sclerosis patients, for whom either brain lesions at autopsy or brain-infiltrating cells from biopsy were available, were included in TCR sequencing.

The junction shows trimming of 0 bases on V and 11 bases on J, and the gene matches do not reach 7 bases of it. Taken from cysteine to phenylalanine, the CDR3 has 15 residues. Only the CDR3 region is kept as DNA, spanning 45 bases read in frame from base 1. The germline V gene (reference sequence) supplies CDR1 LNHNV and CDR2 YYDKDF. The immunoSEQ Platform was used to amplify TCRbeta CDR3 regions from extracted genomic DNA. Multiplex PCR, high-throughput sequencing and a vendor bioinformatics pipeline were combined in the immunoSEQ assay. In the authors' own workflow: Non-productive sequences and CDR3s shorter than 4 amino acids were excluded, and clonotype frequencies were recalculated for each sample. In immunoSEQ Analyzer 2.0, a clonotype counted as shared when the CDR3 amino acid, V gene and J gene sequences were identical. Repertoire overlap was normalized by dividing shared clonotype counts by the product of both clone-set sizes, scaled by 1000 into arbitrary units. TCRdb carries this immuneACCESS record with in-frame sequences only. Its versions omit some clonotypes, under half of them owing to an unresolved V gene in the studies checked, with the rest unexplained. V, J and clone size are taken as reported in that table, and D and trimming were inferred from the DNA itself. Here the sample has approximately 32,000 clones; about 82% occur a single time. The ten most abundant clones make up less than 3.5% of the sample.

The investigation overall reported the following: Because clone-set sizes varied across compartments, the counts of shared clonotypes were affected, making normalization necessary.

After stimulus-free culture of CFSE-labeled PBMCs, the autoproliferating (CFSEdim) and non-proliferating (CFSEhi) T cell fractions were sequenced separately. Altogether, fewer than 6.5x10^7 CFSE-labeled PBMCs were kept in culture for 7 days with no stimulus, after which the replicate wells were combined. PBMCs were labeled with approximately 0.5 uM CFSE and were cultured without exogenous stimuli in serum-free AIM-V medium. Before use, PBMCs were isolated by Ficoll density gradient centrifugation and cryopreserved. Using a FACSAria III, live 7-AAD-negative cells were sorted, then washed with PBS and stored frozen at -80 degrees C as dry pellets. Details on this clone: Its cognate antigen has yet to be identified. It has no much larger one-base neighbor in the sample; base qualities were not kept.

The V and J segments used are TRBV15 and TRBJ2-5, with 12 junctional bases fitting TRBD2. The clonotype originates from a human donor with multiple sclerosis. The sample taken for sequencing was PBMCs from blood kept in culture. At the DNA level, the sequence is TGTGCCACCAGCAGAGATAGACTAGCGGGGGCGTTTCAGTACTTC. Its protein product is CATSRDRLAGAFQYF.